This note documents a single TCR beta chain sequence. Its antigen is unidentified. This specimen belongs to a study of T cells in Graves' hyperthyroidism and ophthalmopathy. Whole-study results and caveats: Blood also held most thyroid clonotypes expanded beyond 0.001.

RNA transcripts yielded amplified TCR beta CDR3 regions. During a first-round RT-PCR of the TCR CDR3, the HTBI primer set was used. TCRdb re-called the multiplex PCR reads with MiXCR, one entry per CDR3 protein. The sample has 730,000 or so distinct CDR3 sequences; under 20% are singletons. CDR1 is WNHNN, CDR2 SYGVQD, per germline (reference sequence). The CDR3 consists of 15 residues. J was trimmed by 7 bases and V by 3 bases; bases with no gene match: 8. The sequenced sample consisted of blood. V gene TRBV10-1 combines with J gene TRBJ2-4, with 8 bases identical to TRBD2. The clonotype was recovered from a woman aged 45 to 65 with Graves' hyperthyroidism that later progressed to Graves' ophthalmopathy. The DNA for the CDR3 is TGCGCCAGCAGTGACCCGGGGGGGCCGTGGAACATTCAGTACTTC. This codes for CASSDPGGPWNIQYF.